This is a list of T cell receptor beta chains from one sample in a study of blood T cell repertoires in COVID-19. Only in-frame clones appear in the TCRdb table, and some are missing; sequencing was by immunoSEQ multiplex PCR. The table includes 150,000 to 200,000 clones, more than 75% detected once. Sequencing input: peripheral blood. All receptors derive from a human donor in a cohort sampled during active COVID-19. CDR3s include the opening cysteine and the closing phenylalanine or tryptophan. Each record gives: J gene, D gene, V gene, clone size, CDR3 protein, CDR3 DNA. A D gene is named only where the DNA matches it firmly. Clone size, where shown, is once, few, many, or a class for clones that have expanded.

>TRBJ2-7|.|TRBV5-1|.
CASSLPTTGVFEAYEQYF
TGCGCCAGCAGCTTACCGACTACGGGAGTTTTTGAGGCTTACGAGCAGTACTTC
>TRBJ2-1|TRBD2|TRBV30|.
CAWSKLAGVDEQFF
TGTGCCTGGAGTAAACTAGCGGGGGTCGATGAGCAGTTCTTC
>TRBJ1-2|TRBD1|TRBV2|.
CASRATGGAGYTF
TGTGCCAGCAGGGCGACAGGGGGCGCGGGCTACACCTTC
>TRBJ2-7|.|TRBV6-1|.
CASSERAGLSYEQYF
TGTGCCAGCAGTGAACGGGCAGGGCTTTCCTACGAGCAGTACTTC
>TRBJ2-7|.|TRBV21-1|.
CASSKVVSSYEQYF
TGTGCCAGCAGCAAAGTTGTCTCCTCCTACGAGCAGTACTTC
>TRBJ2-2|.|TRBV7-9|once
CASSLVGLGELFF
TGTGCCAGCAGCTTAGTGGGCCTCGGGGAGCTGTTTTTT
>TRBJ1-4|.|TRBV6-5|.
CASRPKQGTNEKLFF
TGTGCCAGCAGGCCTAAACAGGGCACTAATGAAAAACTGTTTTTT
>TRBJ2-7|.|TRBV7-8|.
CASGLSSYEQYF
TGTGCCAGCGGACTGAGCTCCTACGAGCAGTACTTC
>TRBJ2-7|.|TRBV6-6|.
CASKPGLAYEQYF
TGTGCCAGCAAACCGGGACTGGCCTACGAGCAGTACTTC
>TRBJ2-2|TRBD1|TRBV7-8|once
CASSLQGGVFTGELFF
TGTGCCAGCAGCCTACAGGGGGGTGTATTCACCGGGGAGCTGTTTTTT
>TRBJ2-7|.|TRBV5-5|.
CASSFLSGEQYF
TGTGCCAGCAGCTTCCTTTCAGGCGAGCAGTACTTC
>TRBJ2-5|TRBD2|TRBV7-8|once
CATTSEETQYF
TGTGCGACGACTAGCGAAGAGACCCAGTACTTC
>TRBJ1-1|.|TRBV15|.
CATSRETGTLNTEAFF
TGTGCCACCAGCAGAGAAACCGGGACACTAAACACTGAAGCTTTCTTT
>TRBJ1-1|.|TRBV29-1|once
CSVDRVTEAFF
TGCAGCGTTGACAGGGTGACTGAAGCTTTCTTT
>TRBJ2-4|.|TRBV3-1/TRBV3-2|.
CASSQDRGAKNIQYF
TGTGCCAGCAGCCAAGATCGGGGTGCCAAAAACATTCAGTACTTC
>TRBJ1-2|.|TRBV19|.
CASRTGDYGYTF
TGTGCCAGTAGGACAGGAGACTATGGCTACACCTTC
>TRBJ2-7|.|TRBV3-1/TRBV3-2|.
CASSQDRGRGNYEQYF
TGTGCCAGCAGCCAAGATCGAGGAAGGGGCAACTACGAGCAGTACTTC
>TRBJ2-7|.|TRBV24-1|.
CATRQRAGPSYEQYF
TGTGCCACCCGTCAAAGAGCAGGGCCCTCCTACGAGCAGTACTTC
>TRBJ2-1|.|TRBV4-2|.
CASSPDLIRGGSGYEQFF
TGTGCCAGCAGCCCCGACCTTATCAGGGGCGGGAGTGGCTATGAGCAGTTCTTC
>TRBJ1-4|.|TRBV5-8|few
CASSQDGEKLFF
TGTGCCAGCAGCCAGGATGGGGAAAAACTGTTTTTT
>TRBJ2-5|TRBD2|TRBV9|.
CASSPSGREETQYF
TGTGCCAGCAGCCCTAGCGGGAGAGAAGAGACCCAGTACTTC
>TRBJ1-1|.|TRBV5-6|.
CASSLPGSVVTEAFF
TGTGCCAGCAGCTTGCCGGGGTCCGTGGTGACTGAAGCTTTCTTT
>TRBJ2-1|TRBD2|TRBV6-2/TRBV6-3|.
CASSYQAGASSNEQFF
TGTGCCAGCAGTTACCAAGCGGGAGCGAGTAGCAATGAGCAGTTCTTC
>TRBJ2-1|TRBD2|TRBV7-8|.
CASSPGTSGWRGGNEQFF
TGTGCCAGCAGCCCCGGGACTAGCGGGTGGAGGGGGGGCAATGAGCAGTTCTTC
>TRBJ2-3|.|TRBV5-3|.
CARSLLGEGELSTDTQYF
TGTGCCAGAAGCCTCCTAGGGGAGGGGGAGCTTAGCACAGATACGCAGTATTTT
>TRBJ1-1|.|TRBV4-3|.
CASSQEGSTEAFF
TGCGCCAGCAGCCAAGAGGGGAGTACTGAAGCTTTCTTT
>TRBJ2-7|TRBD2|TRBV14|few
CASSPGLAGIKEYF
TGTGCCAGCAGTCCGGGACTAGCGGGGATAAAAGAGTACTTC
>TRBJ2-3|.|TRBV28|.
CASSSPNRELDLQYF
TGTGCCAGCAGCTCCCCCAACAGGGAACTAGATCTGCAGTATTTT
>TRBJ1-6|TRBD1|TRBV19|.
CASSITGVNSPLHF
TGTGCCAGTAGTATAACAGGGGTCAATTCACCCCTCCACTTT
>TRBJ1-1|.|TRBV30|.
CAFLRQEYYEAFF
TGTGCCTTCTTACGACAGGAGTACTATGAAGCTTTCTTT
>TRBJ2-3|TRBD2|TRBV10-3|.
CAISEGGGTLNTQYF
TGTGCCATCAGTGAGGGCGGGGGGACTCTTAATACGCAGTATTTT
>TRBJ2-7|TRBD1|TRBV3-1/TRBV3-2|.
CASSGKPGQRYEQYF
TGTGCCAGCAGCGGTAAACCGGGACAGCGATACGAGCAGTACTTC
>TRBJ1-5|.|TRBV20-1|.
CSASFGREAQPQHF
TGCAGTGCTAGTTTCGGCAGGGAAGCTCAGCCCCAGCATTTT
>TRBJ1-3|.|TRBV29-1|.
CSVASVSGNTIYF
TGCAGCGTTGCCAGCGTTTCAGGAAACACCATATATTTT
>TRBJ2-7|TRBD1|TRBV5-1|.
CASSLAPGGYEQYF
TGCGCCAGCAGCTTGGCTCCAGGGGGCTACGAGCAGTACTTC
>TRBJ1-5|TRBD1|TRBV30|.
CAWNRQGDEPQHF
TGTGCCTGGAACCGACAGGGGGATGAGCCCCAGCATTTT
>TRBJ2-2|TRBD2|TRBV11-2|.
CASSQNSGRAGELFF
TGTGCCAGCAGCCAAAATAGCGGGAGGGCCGGGGAGCTGTTTTTT
>TRBJ1-5|TRBD1|TRBV6-6|.
CASRQTGASNQPQHF
TGTGCCAGCAGACAGACAGGGGCCAGCAATCAGCCCCAGCATTTT
>TRBJ2-1|TRBD2|TRBV7-2|once
CASSRWREGSNEQFF
TGTGCCAGCAGCCGCTGGCGGGAGGGCTCCAATGAGCAGTTCTTC
>TRBJ1-3|.|TRBV21-1|.
CASSKKNRGQKSGNTIYF
TGTGCCAGCAGCAAAAAGAACAGGGGGCAAAAGTCTGGAAACACCATATATTTT
>TRBJ2-1|TRBD2|TRBV9|.
CASSVGGGLAGYRYNEQFF
TGTGCCAGCAGCGTAGGGGGCGGTTTAGCGGGTTACCGCTACAATGAGCAGTTCTTC
>TRBJ1-5|TRBD1|TRBV7-2|.
CASSDRTGVMPQHF
TGTGCCAGCAGCGATAGGACAGGGGTGATGCCCCAGCATTTT
>TRBJ2-2|TRBD1|TRBV5-1|.
CASRWIGTGDTGELFF
TGCGCCAGCAGATGGATCGGGACAGGGGACACCGGGGAGCTGTTTTTT
>TRBJ1-1|TRBD1|TRBV3-1/TRBV3-2|.
CASSPQGGPGWAFF
TGTGCCAGCAGCCCTCAGGGGGGTCCTGGATGGGCTTTCTTT
>TRBJ1-4|.|TRBV6-2/TRBV6-3|.
CASSYRDTGNEKLFF
TGTGCCAGCAGTTACCGGGACACGGGAAATGAAAAACTGTTTTTT
>TRBJ1-2|TRBD1|TRBV3-1/TRBV3-2|few
CASKYGQAPTGGYTF
TGTGCCAGCAAGTACGGACAGGCCCCGACTGGCGGCTACACCTTC
>TRBJ2-7|.|TRBV11-2|.
CASSSQQGINYEQYF
TGTGCCAGCAGCTCCCAACAGGGAATCAATTACGAGCAGTACTTC
>TRBJ1-2|.|TRBV30|.
CAWNRDGYTF
TGTGCCTGGAACCGGGATGGCTACACCTTC
>TRBJ2-3|TRBD1|TRBV4-3|.
CASSRQVTGTYTDTQYF
TGCGCCAGCAGCCGACAGGTGACAGGGACCTACACAGATACGCAGTATTTT
>TRBJ2-1|TRBD2|TRBV6-2/TRBV6-3|.
CASSYSLAGESYNEQFF
TGTGCCAGCAGTTACTCCTTAGCGGGAGAGTCCTACAATGAGCAGTTCTTC
>TRBJ1-2|.|TRBV30|.
CAWSVRAGEGYTF
TGTGCCTGGAGTGTACGGGCAGGGGAGGGCTACACCTTC
>TRBJ2-1|TRBD1|TRBV29-1|.
CSVEDQDRDSYNEQFF
TGCAGCGTTGAAGATCAGGACAGGGACTCCTACAATGAGCAGTTCTTC
>TRBJ2-7|.|TRBV5-4|.
CASSNGLGGLYEQYF
TGTGCCAGCAGCAACGGACTGGGAGGATTATACGAGCAGTACTTC
>TRBJ2-1|TRBD2|TRBV27|.
CASSSRAREGLNEQFF
TGTGCCAGCAGTTCCCGAGCGAGGGAGGGCTTAAATGAGCAGTTCTTC
>TRBJ1-1|.|TRBV20-1|.
CSARQNLEAFF
TGCAGTGCTAGACAGAACCTTGAAGCTTTCTTT
>TRBJ1-3|.|TRBV19|few
CASSTTGIYSGNTIYF
TGTGCCAGTAGTACCACAGGGATCTACTCTGGAAACACCATATATTTT
>TRBJ1-3|.|TRBV6-5|.
CASSQGWSGNTIYF
TGTGCCAGCAGTCAGGGTTGGTCTGGAAACACCATATATTTT
>TRBJ2-5|TRBD2|TRBV6-1|.
CASSELPGLVGSETQYF
TGTGCCAGCAGTGAACTCCCTGGACTAGTGGGCTCAGAGACCCAGTACTTC